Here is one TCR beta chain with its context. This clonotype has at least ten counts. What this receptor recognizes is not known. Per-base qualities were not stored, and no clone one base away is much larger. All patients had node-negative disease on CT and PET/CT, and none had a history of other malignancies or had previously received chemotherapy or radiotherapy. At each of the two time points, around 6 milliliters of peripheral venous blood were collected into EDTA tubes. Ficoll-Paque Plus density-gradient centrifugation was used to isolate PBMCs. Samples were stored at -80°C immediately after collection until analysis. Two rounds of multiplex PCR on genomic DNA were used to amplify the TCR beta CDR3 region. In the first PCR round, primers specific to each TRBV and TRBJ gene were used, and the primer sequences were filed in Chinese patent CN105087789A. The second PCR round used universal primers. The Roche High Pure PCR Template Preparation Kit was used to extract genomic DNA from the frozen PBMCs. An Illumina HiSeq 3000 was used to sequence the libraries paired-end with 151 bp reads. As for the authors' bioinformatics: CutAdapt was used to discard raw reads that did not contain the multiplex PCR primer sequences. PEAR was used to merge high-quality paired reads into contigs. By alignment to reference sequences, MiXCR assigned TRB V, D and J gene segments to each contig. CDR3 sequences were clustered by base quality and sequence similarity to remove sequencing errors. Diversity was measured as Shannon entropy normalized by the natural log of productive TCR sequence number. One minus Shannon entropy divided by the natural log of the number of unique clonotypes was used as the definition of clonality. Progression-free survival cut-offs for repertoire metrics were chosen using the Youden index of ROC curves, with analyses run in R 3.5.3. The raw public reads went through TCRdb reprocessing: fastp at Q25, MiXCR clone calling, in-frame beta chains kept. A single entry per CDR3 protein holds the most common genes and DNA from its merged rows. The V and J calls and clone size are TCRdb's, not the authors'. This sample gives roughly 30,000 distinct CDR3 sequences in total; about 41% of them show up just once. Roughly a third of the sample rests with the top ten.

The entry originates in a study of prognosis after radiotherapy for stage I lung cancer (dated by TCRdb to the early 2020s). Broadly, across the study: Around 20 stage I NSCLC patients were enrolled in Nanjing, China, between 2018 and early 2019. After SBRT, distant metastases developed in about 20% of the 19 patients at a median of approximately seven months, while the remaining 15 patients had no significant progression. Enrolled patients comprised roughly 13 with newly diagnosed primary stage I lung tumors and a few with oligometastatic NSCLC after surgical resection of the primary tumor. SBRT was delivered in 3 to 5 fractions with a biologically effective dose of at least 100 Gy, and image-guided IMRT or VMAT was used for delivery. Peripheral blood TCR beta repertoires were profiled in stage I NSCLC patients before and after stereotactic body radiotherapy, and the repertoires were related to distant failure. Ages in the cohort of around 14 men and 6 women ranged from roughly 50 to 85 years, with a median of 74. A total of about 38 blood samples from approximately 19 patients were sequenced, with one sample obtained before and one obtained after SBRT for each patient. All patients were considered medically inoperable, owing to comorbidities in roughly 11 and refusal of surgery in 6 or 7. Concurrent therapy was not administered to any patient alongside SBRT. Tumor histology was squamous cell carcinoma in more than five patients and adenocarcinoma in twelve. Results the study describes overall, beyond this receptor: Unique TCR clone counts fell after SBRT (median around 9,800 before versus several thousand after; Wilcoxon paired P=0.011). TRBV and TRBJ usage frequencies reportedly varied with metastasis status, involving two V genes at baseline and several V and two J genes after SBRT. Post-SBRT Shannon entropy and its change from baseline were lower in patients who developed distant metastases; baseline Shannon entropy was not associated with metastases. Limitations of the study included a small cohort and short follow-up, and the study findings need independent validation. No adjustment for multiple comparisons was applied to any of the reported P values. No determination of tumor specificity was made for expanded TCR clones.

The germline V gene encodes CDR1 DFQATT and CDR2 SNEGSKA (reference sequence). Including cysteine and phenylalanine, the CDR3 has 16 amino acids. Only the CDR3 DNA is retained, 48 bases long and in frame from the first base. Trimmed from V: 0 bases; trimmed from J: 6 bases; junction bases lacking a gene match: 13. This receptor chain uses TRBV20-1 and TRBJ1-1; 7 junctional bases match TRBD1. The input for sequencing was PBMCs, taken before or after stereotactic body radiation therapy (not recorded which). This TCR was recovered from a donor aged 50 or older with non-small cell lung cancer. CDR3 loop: CSARDRSRQGFSEAFF. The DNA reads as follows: TGCAGTGCTAGAGATAGATCGAGACAGGGATTTTCTGAAGCTTTCTTT.